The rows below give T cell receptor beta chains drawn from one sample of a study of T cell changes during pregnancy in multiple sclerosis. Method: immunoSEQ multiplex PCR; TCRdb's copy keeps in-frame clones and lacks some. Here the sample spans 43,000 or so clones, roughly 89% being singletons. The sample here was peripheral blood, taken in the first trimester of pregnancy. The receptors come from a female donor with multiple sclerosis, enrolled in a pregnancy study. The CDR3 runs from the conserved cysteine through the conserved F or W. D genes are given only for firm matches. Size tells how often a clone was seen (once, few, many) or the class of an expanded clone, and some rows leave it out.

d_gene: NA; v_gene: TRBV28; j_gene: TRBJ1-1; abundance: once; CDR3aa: CASSVQGGDTEAFF; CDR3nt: TGTGCCAGCAGTGTCCAAGGGGGGGACACTGAAGCTTTCTTT
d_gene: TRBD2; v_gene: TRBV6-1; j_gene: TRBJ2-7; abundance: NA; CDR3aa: CASSEARGSRDEQYF; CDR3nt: TGTGCCAGCAGTGAAGCGCGCGGGAGCCGGGACGAGCAGTACTTC
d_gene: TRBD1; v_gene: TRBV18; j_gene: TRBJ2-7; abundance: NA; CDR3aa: CASSLEGQAGLYEQYF; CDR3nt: TGTGCCAGCTCACTCGAGGGACAGGCTGGACTCTACGAGCAGTACTTC
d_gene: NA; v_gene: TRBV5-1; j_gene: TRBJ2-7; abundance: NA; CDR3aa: CASSPTAQPGYEQYF; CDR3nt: TGCGCCAGCAGCCCTACAGCCCAGCCTGGCTACGAGCAGTACTTC
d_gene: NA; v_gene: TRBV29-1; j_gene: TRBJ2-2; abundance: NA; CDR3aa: CSVVSRINTGELFF; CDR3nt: TGCAGCGTTGTTTCCAGGATTAACACCGGGGAGCTGTTTTTT
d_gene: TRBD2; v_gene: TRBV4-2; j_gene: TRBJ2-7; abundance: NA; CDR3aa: CASSPSSGGSYEQYF; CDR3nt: TGTGCCAGCAGCCCGTCTAGCGGGGGGTCCTACGAGCAGTACTTC
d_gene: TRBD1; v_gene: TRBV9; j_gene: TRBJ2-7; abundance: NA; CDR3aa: CASSAGQGTYEQYF; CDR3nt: TGTGCCAGCAGCGCCGGACAGGGAACCTACGAGCAGTACTTC
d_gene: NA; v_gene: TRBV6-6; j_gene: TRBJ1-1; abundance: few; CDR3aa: CASSQMTGRAEAFF; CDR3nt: TGTGCCAGCAGTCAAATGACGGGAAGGGCTGAAGCTTTCTTT
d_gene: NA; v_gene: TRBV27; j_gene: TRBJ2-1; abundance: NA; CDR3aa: CASSSNRGVANEQFF; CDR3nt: TGTGCCAGCAGTTCTAACCGGGGAGTTGCTAATGAGCAGTTCTTC
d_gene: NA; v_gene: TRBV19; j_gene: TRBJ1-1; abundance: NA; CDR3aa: CASSIEGGVFTEAFF; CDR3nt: TGTGCCAGTAGTATAGAGGGAGGGGTTTTCACTGAAGCTTTCTTT
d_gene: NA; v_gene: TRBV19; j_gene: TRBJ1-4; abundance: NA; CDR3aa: CASSMETGGNEKLFF; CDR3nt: TGTGCCAGTAGTATGGAGACGGGGGGTAATGAAAAACTGTTTTTT
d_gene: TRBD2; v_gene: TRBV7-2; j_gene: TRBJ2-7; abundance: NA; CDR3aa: CASSPRERGGYEQYF; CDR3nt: TGTGCCAGCAGCCCCCGCGAGCGGGGGGGTTACGAGCAGTACTTC
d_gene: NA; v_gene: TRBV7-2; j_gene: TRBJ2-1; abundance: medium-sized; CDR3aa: CASSLGGVPYNEQFF; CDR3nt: TGTGCCAGCAGCTTAGGCGGGGTCCCTTACAATGAGCAGTTCTTC
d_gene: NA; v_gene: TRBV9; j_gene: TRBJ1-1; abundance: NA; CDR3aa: CASSPPGDLTEAFF; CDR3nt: TGTGCCAGCAGCCCCCCAGGGGATTTGACTGAAGCTTTCTTT
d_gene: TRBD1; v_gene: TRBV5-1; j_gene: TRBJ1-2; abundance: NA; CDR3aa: CASSSTGVGYGYTF; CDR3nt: TGCGCCAGCAGCTCGACAGGGGTTGGCTATGGCTACACCTTC
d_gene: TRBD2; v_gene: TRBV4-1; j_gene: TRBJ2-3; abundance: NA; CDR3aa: CASSRGGLAGGTDTQYF; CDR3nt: TGCGCCAGCAGCCGCGGAGGACTAGCGGGGGGGACAGATACGCAGTATTTT
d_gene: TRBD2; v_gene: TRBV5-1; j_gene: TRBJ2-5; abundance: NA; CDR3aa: CASSPLLAGGTETQYF; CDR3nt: TGCGCCAGCAGCCCTTTACTAGCGGGGGGGACAGAGACCCAGTACTTC
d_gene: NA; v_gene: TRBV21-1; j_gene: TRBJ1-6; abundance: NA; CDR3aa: CASSKQGDSYNSPLHF; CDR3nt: TGTGCCAGCAGCAAACAGGGGGACTCCTATAATTCACCCCTCCACTTT
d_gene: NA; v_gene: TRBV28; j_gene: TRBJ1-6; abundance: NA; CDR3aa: CASSLGPSRGSPLHF; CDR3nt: TGTGCCAGCAGTTTAGGACCGTCTAGGGGTTCACCCCTCCACTTT
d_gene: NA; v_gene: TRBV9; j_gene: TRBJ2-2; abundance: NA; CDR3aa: CASSLPAGAGELFF; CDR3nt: TGTGCCAGCAGCCTGCCTGCAGGGGCCGGGGAGCTGTTTTTT
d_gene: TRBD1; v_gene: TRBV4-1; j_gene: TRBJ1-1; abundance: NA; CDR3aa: CASSHLQGKNTEAFF; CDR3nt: TGCGCCAGCAGCCACCTACAGGGGAAGAACACTGAAGCTTTCTTT
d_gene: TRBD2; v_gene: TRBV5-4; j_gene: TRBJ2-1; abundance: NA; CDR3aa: CASSLGGSGGYEQFF; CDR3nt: TGTGCCAGCAGCTTAGGCGGTAGCGGGGGCTATGAGCAGTTCTTC
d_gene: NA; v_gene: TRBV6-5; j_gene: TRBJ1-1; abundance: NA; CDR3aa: CASTWALNTEAFF; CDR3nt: TGTGCCAGCACGTGGGCCCTCAACACTGAAGCTTTCTTT
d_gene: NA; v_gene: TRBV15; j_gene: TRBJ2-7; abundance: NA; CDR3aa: CATSTVRGYEQYF; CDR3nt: TGTGCCACCAGCACAGTCCGAGGGTACGAGCAGTACTTC
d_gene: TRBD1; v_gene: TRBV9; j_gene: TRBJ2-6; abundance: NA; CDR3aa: CASSVFAGGGRGANVLTF; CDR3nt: TGTGCCAGCAGCGTATTTGCAGGGGGCGGCAGGGGGGCCAACGTCCTGACTTTC
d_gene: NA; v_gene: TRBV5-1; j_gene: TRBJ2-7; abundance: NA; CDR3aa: CASSLNLREQYF; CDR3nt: TGCGCCAGCAGCTTGAACCTAAGAGAGCAGTACTTC
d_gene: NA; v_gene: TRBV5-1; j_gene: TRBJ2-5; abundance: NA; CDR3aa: CASSRQDLQETQYF; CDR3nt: TGCGCCAGCAGCAGACAGGATCTCCAAGAGACCCAGTACTTC
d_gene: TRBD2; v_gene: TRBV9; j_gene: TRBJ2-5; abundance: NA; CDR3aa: CASSARAGGVGETQYF; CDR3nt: TGTGCCAGCAGCGCCCGCGCGGGGGGCGTTGGGGAGACCCAGTACTTC
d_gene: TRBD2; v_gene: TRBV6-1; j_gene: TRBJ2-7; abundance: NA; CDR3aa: CASSDSGGAYEQYF; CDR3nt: TGTGCCAGCAGTGATAGCGGGGGGGCCTACGAGCAGTACTTC
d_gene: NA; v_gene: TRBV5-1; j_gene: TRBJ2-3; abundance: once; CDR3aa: CASSGTTTGSTDTQYF; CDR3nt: TGCGCCAGCAGTGGCACTACAACAGGGAGCACAGATACGCAGTATTTT
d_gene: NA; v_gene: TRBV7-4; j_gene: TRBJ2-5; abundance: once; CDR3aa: CASSSKQGGTQETQYF; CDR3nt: TGTGCCAGCAGCTCCAAACAGGGAGGGACCCAAGAGACCCAGTACTTC
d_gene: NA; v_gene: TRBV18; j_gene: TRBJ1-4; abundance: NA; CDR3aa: CASSPRRGEKLFF; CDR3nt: TGTGCCAGCTCACCACGGAGGGGTGAAAAACTGTTTTTT
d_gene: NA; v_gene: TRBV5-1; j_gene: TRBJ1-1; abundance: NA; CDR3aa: CASSLGQPTEAFF; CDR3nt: TGCGCCAGCAGCTTGGGACAGCCCACTGAAGCTTTCTTT
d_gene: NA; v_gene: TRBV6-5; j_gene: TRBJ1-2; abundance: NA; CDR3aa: CASSSQWQGKGYTF; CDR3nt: TGTGCCAGCAGTTCCCAATGGCAGGGGAAGGGCTACACCTTC
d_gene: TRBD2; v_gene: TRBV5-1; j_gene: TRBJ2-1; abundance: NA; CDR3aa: CASSFAPGGGNNEQFF; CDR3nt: TGCGCCAGCAGCTTCGCACCCGGGGGGGGGAACAATGAGCAGTTCTTC